Detailed here is one T cell receptor beta chain. The data belong to a study of blood T cell repertoires in COVID-19. Study as a whole: Some COVID-19 samples were acute and others convalescent; all came from the United States, Italy and Spain. The analysed material was cDNA or gDNA that came from T cells, B-cell-depleted T cells, or PBMCs.

The germline V gene has CDR1 MNHEY and CDR2 SMNVEV (reference sequence). The V gene end was trimmed by 5 bases and the J gene end by 9 bases; junction bases not matched to a gene: 8. This CDR3 has 14 residues. Authors' processing steps: Estimated nucleated cell counts came from reference gene primer amplification. Libraries were prepared by immunoSEQ multiplex PCR; TCRdb keeps only in-frame clonotypes and omits some of them. V, J and clone size were drawn from that table, and D and trimming were deduced from the DNA. The table includes around 230,000 clones, approximately 86% detected once. The sequenced sample consisted of peripheral blood. The TCR was taken from a man aged 35 to 55 with acute or convalescent COVID-19. The gene calls are TRBV27 and TRBJ1-2; 11 positions agree with TRBD1. CDR3 nucleotide sequence: TGTGCCAGCAGTCCGGACAGGGGGCAATATAGCTACACCTTC. It is translated as CASSPDRGQYSYTF.